This TCR beta chain was recorded in a study of identical twins. CDR1 LGHNA and CDR2 YNFKEQ come from the germline V gene. The CDR3 covers 16 residues. Trimming stripped 1 base from V and 10 bases from J, with 21 bases between. General study findings and limits: The study found excess low generation probability among twin-shared out-of-frame alpha sequences.

TCRdb ran MiXCR on the 5' RACE reads and lists one entry per CDR3 protein. The sample carries 500,000 or so distinct CDR3 sequences, 22% recorded once. This clonotype was detected only a few times. Its matching antigen is unknown. Separately, the same data were catalogued under a study of T cells expressing NK-cell markers. Turning to that study: Eight donors were sequenced, of whom seven were HCMV-seropositive, while the remaining one was HCMV-seronegative. Dominant NKG2C+ clonotypes in a handful of donors made up about 1.0-7.5% of CD8+ T cells. Unclear, still, was the HCMV specificity of the expanded NKG2C+ T cell clones.

The sample comprised CD4+ T cells sorted from blood. This chain joins TRBV4-2 and TRBJ2-3, with D unclear. The TCR originated in a woman in her late teens or twenties in good health. CDR3 residues: CASSQGSGPTGAAQYF. CDR3 sequence (DNA): TGTGCCAGCAGCCAAGGTAGTGGACCCACGGGTGCGGCGCAGTATTTT.